These T cell receptor beta chains were read from a single sample in a study of spatial heterogeneity in lung cancer. TCRdb re-called the 5' RACE reads through MiXCR, storing one row per CDR3 protein. The table lists about 50,000 distinct CDR3 sequences, 6% to 8.5% of them singletons, with 35% in the top ten. The starting material was PBMCs, obtained at follow-up. These receptors were taken from a female donor with early-stage non-small cell lung cancer. Each CDR3 is given with its conserved first and last residue. Each record gives: CDR3 DNA, CDR3 protein, V gene, J gene, clone size, D gene. D genes are given only for firm matches. For some rows the clone size is stated as once, few or many, or as a class when expanded; others skip it.

CDR3nt: TGTGCCAGCAGTTTATCCCCCTACGAGCAGTACTTC
CDR3aa: CASSLSPYEQYF
v_gene: TRBV28
j_gene: TRBJ2-7
abundance: many
d_gene: .

CDR3nt: TGTGCCACGGACGGGGTTGGGCAAGAGACCCAGTACTTC
CDR3aa: CATDGVGQETQYF
v_gene: TRBV7-9
j_gene: TRBJ2-5
abundance: .
d_gene: .

CDR3nt: TGCAGTGCTAGAGATAGAATGAACTATGGCTACACCTTC
CDR3aa: CSARDRMNYGYTF
v_gene: TRBV20-1
j_gene: TRBJ1-2
abundance: many
d_gene: .

CDR3nt: TGTGCCAGCAGCTCTACCAGCAGGGGCGAAGATACGCAGTATTTT
CDR3aa: CASSSTSRGEDTQYF
v_gene: TRBV5-6
j_gene: TRBJ2-3
abundance: many
d_gene: .

CDR3nt: TGTGCCAGCAGCTTAAGTGCTTTCTACGGCTCTGGAAACACCATATATTTT
CDR3aa: CASSLSAFYGSGNTIYF
v_gene: TRBV7-9
j_gene: TRBJ1-3
abundance: many
d_gene: .

CDR3nt: TGTGCTAGCAGTCCGTCAGGGAGTCTTGAGACCCAGTACTTC
CDR3aa: CASSPSGSLETQYF
v_gene: TRBV7-7
j_gene: TRBJ2-5
abundance: many
d_gene: .

CDR3nt: TGTGCCAGCAGCTCCGTTGGGACAGTTACTGAAGCTTTCTTT
CDR3aa: CASSSVGTVTEAFF
v_gene: TRBV7-8
j_gene: TRBJ1-1
abundance: many
d_gene: TRBD1

CDR3nt: TGTGCCAGCAGCTTGAAGCGAGGCACTGAAGCTTTCTTT
CDR3aa: CASSLKRGTEAFF
v_gene: TRBV5-5
j_gene: TRBJ1-1
abundance: many
d_gene: .

CDR3nt: TGCGCCAGCAGCTTCCAGGGTGAAACCTATGGCTACACCTTC
CDR3aa: CASSFQGETYGYTF
v_gene: TRBV5-1
j_gene: TRBJ1-2
abundance: many
d_gene: .

CDR3nt: TGTGCCAGCTCAGGGGCCGGGGGGAATGAGCAGTTCTTC
CDR3aa: CASSGAGGNEQFF
v_gene: TRBV18
j_gene: TRBJ2-1
abundance: few
d_gene: TRBD2

CDR3nt: TGTGCCAGCAGCGCGGGACAGGGAGGGACTGAAGCTTTCTTT
CDR3aa: CASSAGQGGTEAFF
v_gene: TRBV28
j_gene: TRBJ1-1
abundance: many
d_gene: TRBD1

CDR3nt: TGCGCCAGCTCTCAGGGAATGGGCACAGATACGCAGTATTTT
CDR3aa: CASSQGMGTDTQYF
v_gene: TRBV5-1
j_gene: TRBJ2-3
abundance: many
d_gene: .

CDR3nt: TGTGCCAGCAGCTTAGGGGGACAGGGCAATCAGCCCCAGCATTTT
CDR3aa: CASSLGGQGNQPQHF
v_gene: TRBV7-9
j_gene: TRBJ1-5
abundance: .
d_gene: TRBD1

CDR3nt: TGTGCCAGCAGTTACAGGGGGCCCGAGCAGTACTTC
CDR3aa: CASSYRGPEQYF
v_gene: TRBV5-6
j_gene: TRBJ2-7
abundance: many
d_gene: TRBD1

CDR3nt: TGTGGCAGCAGCGTCTTACACGACGGCAATCAGCCCCAGCATTTT
CDR3aa: CGSSVLHDGNQPQHF
v_gene: TRBV28
j_gene: TRBJ1-5
abundance: few
d_gene: .

CDR3nt: TGTGCCAGCAGCCGTCTAGGGGACAGGGACATTCAGTACTTC
CDR3aa: CASSRLGDRDIQYF
v_gene: TRBV4-2
j_gene: TRBJ2-4
abundance: few
d_gene: TRBD1

CDR3nt: TGTGCCAGCAGGGATAGACAGGGGGCTACAGATACGCAGTATTTT
CDR3aa: CASRDRQGATDTQYF
v_gene: TRBV27
j_gene: TRBJ2-3
abundance: .
d_gene: TRBD1

CDR3nt: TGTGCCAGCAGTTTATACACCCCAGATACGCAGTATTTT
CDR3aa: CASSLYTPDTQYF
v_gene: TRBV28
j_gene: TRBJ2-3
abundance: .
d_gene: .

CDR3nt: TGTGCCAGCAGCTCTTATTTCGGGACCCAGTACTTC
CDR3aa: CASSSYFGTQYF
v_gene: TRBV7-2
j_gene: TRBJ2-5
abundance: few
d_gene: .

CDR3nt: TGCGCCAGCAGCTCCGGGCCGACAGATACGCAGTATTTT
CDR3aa: CASSSGPTDTQYF
v_gene: TRBV5-1
j_gene: TRBJ2-3
abundance: few
d_gene: .

CDR3nt: TGTGCCAGCAAGCGGACAGGGGACACAGATACGCAGTATTTT
CDR3aa: CASKRTGDTDTQYF
v_gene: TRBV19
j_gene: TRBJ2-3
abundance: few
d_gene: TRBD1

CDR3nt: TGCAGCGTTGACGCCCCCGGAACCCGCTATGGCTACACCTTC
CDR3aa: CSVDAPGTRYGYTF
v_gene: TRBV29-1
j_gene: TRBJ1-2
abundance: many
d_gene: .

CDR3nt: TGTGCCAGCAGCGTGACCACAGGGCCCCACGAGCAGTACTTC
CDR3aa: CASSVTTGPHEQYF
v_gene: TRBV9
j_gene: TRBJ2-7
abundance: many
d_gene: .

CDR3nt: TGTGCCAGCAGTTTTCAGGGGGGCACTGAAGCTTTCTTT
CDR3aa: CASSFQGGTEAFF
v_gene: TRBV12-3/TRBV12-4
j_gene: TRBJ1-1
abundance: few
d_gene: TRBD1

CDR3nt: TGTGCCAGCACCAAAAACTGGGGGGCCTCTGGAAACACCATATATTTT
CDR3aa: CASTKNWGASGNTIYF
v_gene: TRBV7-2
j_gene: TRBJ1-3
abundance: few
d_gene: .

CDR3nt: TGTGCCAGCAGTGAATTAGAGGGGGGGGCCGAAGAGACCCAGTACTTC
CDR3aa: CASSELEGGAEETQYF
v_gene: TRBV2
j_gene: TRBJ2-5
abundance: medium-sized
d_gene: .

CDR3nt: TGTGCCAGCAGCTTAGTAATAGGCGGGAACACTGAAGCTTTCTTT
CDR3aa: CASSLVIGGNTEAFF
v_gene: TRBV7-9
j_gene: TRBJ1-1
abundance: many
d_gene: .

CDR3nt: TGTGCCAGCAGACCCAGGGCGAACACTGAAGCTTTCTTT
CDR3aa: CASRPRANTEAFF
v_gene: TRBV3-1
j_gene: TRBJ1-1
abundance: many
d_gene: .

CDR3nt: TGCAGTGCTAGAGATGCGGGGACAGGGGGCTCCTATAATTCACCCCTCCACTTT
CDR3aa: CSARDAGTGGSYNSPLHF
v_gene: TRBV20-1
j_gene: TRBJ1-6
abundance: .
d_gene: TRBD1

CDR3nt: TGTGCCAGCACCCCCTTACCTGGAAACACCATATATTTT
CDR3aa: CASTPLPGNTIYF
v_gene: TRBV6-5
j_gene: TRBJ1-3
abundance: many
d_gene: .

CDR3nt: TGCGCCAGCAGCCAAGACAGGTATCAGGGCTATGGCTACACCTTC
CDR3aa: CASSQDRYQGYGYTF
v_gene: TRBV4-1
j_gene: TRBJ1-2
abundance: many
d_gene: .

CDR3nt: TGTGCCAGCAGGAGGACTAGGGCCTACAATGAGCAGTTCTTC
CDR3aa: CASRRTRAYNEQFF
v_gene: TRBV27
j_gene: TRBJ2-1
abundance: few
d_gene: TRBD2